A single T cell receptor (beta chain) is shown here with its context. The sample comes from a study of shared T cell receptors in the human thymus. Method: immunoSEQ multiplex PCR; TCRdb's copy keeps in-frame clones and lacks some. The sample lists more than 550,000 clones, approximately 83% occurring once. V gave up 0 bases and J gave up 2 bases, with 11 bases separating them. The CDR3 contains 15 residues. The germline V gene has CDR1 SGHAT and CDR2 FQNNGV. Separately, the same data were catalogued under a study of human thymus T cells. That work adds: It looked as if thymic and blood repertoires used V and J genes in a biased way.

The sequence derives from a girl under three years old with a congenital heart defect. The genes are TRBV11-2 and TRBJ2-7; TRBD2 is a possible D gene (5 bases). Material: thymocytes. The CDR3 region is CASSLEAAEAYEQYF. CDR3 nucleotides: TGTGCCAGCAGCTTAGAGGCAGCGGAGGCCTACGAGCAGTACTTC.